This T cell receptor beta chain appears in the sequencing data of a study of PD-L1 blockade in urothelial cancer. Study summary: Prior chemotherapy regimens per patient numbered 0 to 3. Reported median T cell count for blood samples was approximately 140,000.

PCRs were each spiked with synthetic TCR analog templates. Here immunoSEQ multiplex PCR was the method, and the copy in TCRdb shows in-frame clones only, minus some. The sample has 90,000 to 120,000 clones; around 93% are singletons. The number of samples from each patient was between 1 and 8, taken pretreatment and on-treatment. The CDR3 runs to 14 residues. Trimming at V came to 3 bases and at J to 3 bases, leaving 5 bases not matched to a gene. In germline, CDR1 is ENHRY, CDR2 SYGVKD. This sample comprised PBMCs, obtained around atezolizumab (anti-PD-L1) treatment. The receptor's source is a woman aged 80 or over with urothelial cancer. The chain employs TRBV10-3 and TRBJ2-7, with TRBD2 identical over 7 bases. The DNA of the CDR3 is TGTGCCATCAGTGAATTAGCGGGTGACTACGAGCAGTACTTC. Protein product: CAISELAGDYEQYF.